The 20 T cell receptor beta chains below come from one sample, sequenced in a study of CD8+CD57+ T cells in acquired aplastic anemia. It was genomic DNA that served as the template for profiling TCR beta VDJ and CDR3. TCRdb called the reads again in MiXCR, with one record for every CDR3 protein. The table lists some 200,000 distinct CDR3 sequences, 61% of them singletons. Material for sequencing was sorted CD4+, CD8+, or CD8+CD57+ T cells (not recorded which) from PBMCs. The receptors derive from a human donor in good health.

The genes are TRBV7-6 and TRBJ2-7; TRBD1 aligns across 8 bases. CDR3 length equals 16 residues. Germline lookup yields CDR1 SGHVS and CDR2 FNYEAQ. Unmatched junction bases numbered 12, after V lost 3 bases and J lost 5 bases. CDR3 DNA: TGTGCCAGCAGCTTTAGGTCTGGGCAGGGGGCCAACGAGCAGTACTTC. It specifies CASSFRSGQGANEQYF.

This clonotype has just one count. The chain uses TRBV5-4 and TRBJ2-1; possibly TRBD1 for D (5 bases). CDR3 length: 12 amino acids. Germline V lookup: CDR1 SGHNT, CDR2 YYREEE (reference sequence). V was shortened by 3 bases and J by 10 bases, with 11 bases between the two germline ends. In DNA, the CDR3 is TGTGCCAGCAGCTGGATAGCAGGGGAGCAGTTCTTC. Its translation is CASSWIAGEQFF.

The V and J genes are TRBV7-6 and TRBJ2-3; D not resolved. Germline-derived CDR1 and CDR2 are SGHVS and FNYEAQ. Trimming cost V 1 base and J 0 bases, with 14 bases left between them. The CDR3 extends over 17 amino acids. CDR3 in DNA: TGTGCCAGCAGCTTAGGGCGGCCACCCAAGAGCACAGATACGCAGTATTTT. Protein product: CASSLGRPPKSTDTQYF.

The chain has TRBV29-1 and TRBJ1-2; 9 bases map to TRBD1. Trimming removed 6 bases from V and 3 bases from J; junction bases left unmatched: 8. The CDR3 runs to 14 residues. CDR1 and CDR2 from the germline V gene are SQVTM and ANQGSEA. CDR3 sequence (DNA): TGCAGCGTAGTCCGGGACAGGGATGACTATGGCTACACCTTC. The encoded protein is CSVVRDRDDYGYTF.

The CDR3 nucleotides are TGTGCCAGCAGTTCCGGGGGGCCCTACGAGCAGTACTTC. Its protein product is CASSSGGPYEQYF. The chain uses TRBV6-2 or TRBV6-3 and TRBJ2-7; perhaps TRBD2 as D (7 bases). With 4 bases removed from V and 2 bases from J, the gap between germline ends came to 9 bases. The CDR3 covers 13 residues. Per the germline V gene, CDR1 is MNHEY and CDR2 is SVGEGT.

This chain uses TRBV7-9 with TRBJ2-7, with 7 positions matching TRBD2. CDR1 and CDR2 from the germline V gene are SEHNR and FQNEAQ (reference sequence). Trimming took 3 bases from V and 5 from J; bases not matched to a gene: 4. The CDR3 is made up of 13 amino acids. The CDR3 DNA sequence: TGTGCCAGCAGCTTTATGCTAGCGGACGAGCAGTACTTC. Its translation: CASSFMLADEQYF.

This clonotype was recorded many times. The chain uses TRBV4-2 and TRBJ2-1; tentatively, D is TRBD2 (5 bases). Trimming pared 0 bases from V and 5 bases from J, leaving 11 bases between. CDR3 size: 15 residues. Germline V CDR1 and CDR2: LGHNA, YNFKEQ. CDR3 amino acids: CASSQEIASHNEQFF. CDR3 DNA sequence: TGTGCCAGCAGCCAAGAAATAGCGTCCCACAATGAGCAGTTCTTC.

This clonotype was counted at least ten times. The chain links TRBV5-8 to TRBJ2-7; 9 bases line up with TRBD1. Germline-derived CDR1 and CDR2 are SGHTS and YDEGEE. V was pared by 4 bases and J by 5 bases, with 1 base of the junction left unmatched. The CDR3 loop spans 12 amino acids. The CDR3 DNA reads as TGTGCCAGCAGCGGGACAGGGCACGAGCAGTACTTC. As protein: CASSGTGHEQYF.

V is TRBV20-1 and J is TRBJ2-5, with 12 bases aligning to TRBD2. This CDR3 is built from 15 residues. V dropped 4 bases and J dropped 0; count of bases not matched to a gene: 3. Germline V lookup: CDR1 DFQATT, CDR2 SNEGSKA (reference sequence). CDR3 residues: CSATGLAGNQETQYF. The CDR3 nucleotides read TGCAGTGCTACTGGACTAGCGGGGAACCAAGAGACCCAGTACTTC.

Many counts were recorded for this clonotype. The chain employs TRBV7-2 and TRBJ1-6; 8 bases are shared with TRBD1. V shed 5 bases and J 7 bases; nucleotides not matched to a gene: 10. Germline CDR1 is SGHTA and CDR2 is FQGNSA. This CDR3 has 16 amino acids. CDR3 nucleotide sequence: TGTGCCAGCAGCACATCCCGACAGGGGCGGAATTCACCCCTCCACTTT. It translates to CASSTSRQGRNSPLHF.

The chain is built from TRBV7-7 and TRBJ2-3, with TRBD2 matching 7 bases. This CDR3 has 17 residues. V lost 4 bases and J lost 5; bases outside the gene matches: 15. The germline CDR1 and CDR2 sequences are SSHAT and FNYEAQ (reference sequence). The CDR3 coding sequence is TGTGCCAGCAGCTCAACTTCCTCTGGGGGGGGGGAAGATACGCAGTATTTT. Translated, it gives CASSSTSSGGGEDTQYF.

The chain uses TRBV20-1 and TRBJ1-5, with D perhaps TRBD1 (5 bases). This CDR3 has 15 residues. V was clipped by 5 bases and J by 1 base, with 15 bases between them. The germline gives CDR1 DFQATT, CDR2 SNEGSKA (reference sequence). The chain's CDR3 is CSAGRRGLSNQPQHF. The CDR3 nucleotides are TGCAGTGCTGGGAGGAGGGGACTCAGCAATCAGCCCCAGCATTTT.

This clonotype was detected only a few times. CDR3 sequence: CASSGQGMNTEAFF. The DNA for the CDR3 is TGTGCCAGCAGTGGACAGGGCATGAACACTGAAGCTTTCTTT. V usage is TRBV5-5 and J usage is TRBJ1-1, with 8 bases matching TRBD1. CDR1 and CDR2 (germline): SGHKS, YYEKEE (reference sequence). The V and J ends lost 5 bases and 0 bases, in that order; junction bases with no gene match: 3. This CDR3 has 14 residues.

The J gene is TRBJ2-2, the V gene TRBV5-4; D gene unclear. Germline V lookup: CDR1 SGHNT, CDR2 YYREEE (reference sequence). This CDR3 is built from 16 residues. Deletions cut 4 bases from V and 5 bases from J, with 18 bases between. In nucleotides, the CDR3 is TGTGCCAGCAGCCAAGAGACATCCTTTGGGACCGGGGAGCTGTTTTTT. It encodes CASSQETSFGTGELFF. Using reference TRBV5-4 and TRBJ2-2 for the parts outside the CDR3, the full variable domain is ETGVTQSPTHLIKTRGQQVTLRCSSQSGHNTVSWYQQALGQGPQFIFQYYREEENGRGNFPPRFSGLQFPNYSSELNVNALELDDSALYLCASSQETSFGTGELFFGEGSRLTVL.

The chain uses TRBV20-1 and TRBJ2-7, with no clear D. Germline assignment: CDR1 DFQATT and CDR2 SNEGSKA (reference sequence). The CDR3 has 14 residues. Between the trimmed V and J ends, which lost 7 bases and 0 bases, there was a span of 16 bases. The CDR3 spells CSVRQHKGSYEQYF. The CDR3 DNA follows: TGCAGTGTCCGCCAGCACAAGGGCTCCTACGAGCAGTACTTC.

This rearrangement joins TRBV7-8 to TRBJ1-5; 8 bases map to TRBD1. CDR1 is SGHVS, CDR2 FQNEAQ, per germline. V lost 6 bases and J lost 6; bases outside the gene matches: 7. The CDR3 is 14 amino acids. The CDR3 sequence is CASSSAGGPQPQHF. For the CDR3, the DNA is TGTGCCAGCAGTTCGGCAGGGGGCCCTCAGCCCCAGCATTTT. The full variable domain, completed using reference TRBV7-8 and TRBJ1-5, is GAGVSQSPRYKVAKRGQDVALRCDPISGHVSLFWYQQALGQGPEFLTYFQNEAQLDKSGLPSDRFFAERPEGSVSTLKIQRTQQEDSAVYLCASSSAGGPQPQHFGDGTRLSIL.

The chain recombines TRBV20-1 with TRBJ1-1, with TRBD1 matching over 7 bases. The CDR3 runs 12 residues. The junction had 3 bases not matched to a gene; V was cut back by 3 bases and J by 5 bases. Germline V gene lookup returns CDR1 DFQATT and CDR2 SNEGSKA (reference sequence). The CDR3 nucleotides read TGCAGTGCTAGGAGGGGGCAAACTGAAGCTTTCTTT. This gives the protein CSARRGQTEAFF.

V usage is TRBV20-1 and J usage is TRBJ2-1, with TRBD2 identical over 7 bases. Germline V gives CDR1 DFQATT, CDR2 SNEGSKA (reference sequence). J lost 0 bases, V lost 1 base, and 0 bases had no gene match. The CDR3 is 14 residues long. Here the CDR3 reads CSARAGGSYNEQFF. CDR3 DNA: TGCAGTGCTAGAGCGGGGGGCTCCTACAATGAGCAGTTCTTC.

The chain uses TRBV6-4 and TRBJ2-6; D not certain. The CDR3 covers 15 residues. V dropped 8 bases and J dropped 5 bases, with 16 bases sitting between them. Germline V CDR1 and CDR2: MRHNA, SNTAGT. This CDR3 reads CASAPSQSRANVLTF. CDR3 in DNA: TGTGCCAGCGCCCCCTCACAATCTAGGGCCAACGTCCTGACTTTC.

In regard to this clonotype: Its ends do not fully match the called genes, so a read error is possible. The chain employs TRBV7-7 and TRBJ2-1, with no clear D. The V gene's germline CDR1 is SSHAT and CDR2 FNYEAQ (reference sequence). The CDR3 contains 16 residues. DNA for the CDR3: TGTGCTAGCAGCCCCCACACATTCAGCTCCTACAATGAGCAGTTCTTC. Translation: CASSPHTFSSYNEQFF.